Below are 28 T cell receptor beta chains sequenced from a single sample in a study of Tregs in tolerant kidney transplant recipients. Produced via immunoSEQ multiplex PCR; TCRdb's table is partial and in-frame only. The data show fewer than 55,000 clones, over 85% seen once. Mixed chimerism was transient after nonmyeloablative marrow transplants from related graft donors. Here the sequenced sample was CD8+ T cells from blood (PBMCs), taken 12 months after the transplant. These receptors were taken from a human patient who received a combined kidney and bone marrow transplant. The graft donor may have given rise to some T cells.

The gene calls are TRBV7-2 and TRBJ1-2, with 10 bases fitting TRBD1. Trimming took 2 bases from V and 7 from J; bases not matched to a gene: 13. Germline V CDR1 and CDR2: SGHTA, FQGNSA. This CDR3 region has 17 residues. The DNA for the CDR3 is TGTGCCAGCAGCTTATTACGGACCGGGACAGGGGATGGTGGCTACACCTTC. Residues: CASSLLRTGTGDGGYTF.

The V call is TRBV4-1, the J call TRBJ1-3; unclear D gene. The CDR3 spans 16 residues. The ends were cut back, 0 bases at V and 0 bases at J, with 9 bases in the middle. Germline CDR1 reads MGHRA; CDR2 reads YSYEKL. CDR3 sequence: CASSQDPGISGNTIYF. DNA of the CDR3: TGCGCCAGCAGCCAAGACCCAGGTATCTCTGGAAACACCATATATTTT.

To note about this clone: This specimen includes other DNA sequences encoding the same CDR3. This CDR3 is CASRLQGRLSSYNSPLHF. CDR3 coding DNA: TGTGCAAGTCGCCTCCAGGGTAGGCTAAGCTCCTATAATTCCCCCCTCCACTTT. V gene TRBV12-2 combines with J gene TRBJ1-6; no check of the table's D call, TRBD1, against the DNA was made. TRBV12-2 is described as a pseudogene. CDR3 length: 18 amino acids.

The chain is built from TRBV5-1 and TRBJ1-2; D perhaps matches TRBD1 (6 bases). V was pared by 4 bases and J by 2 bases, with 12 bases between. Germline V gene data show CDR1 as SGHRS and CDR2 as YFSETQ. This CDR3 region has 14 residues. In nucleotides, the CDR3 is TGCGCCAGCAGCGAGGAGACAGGAAACTATGGCTACACCTTC. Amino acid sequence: CASSEETGNYGYTF.

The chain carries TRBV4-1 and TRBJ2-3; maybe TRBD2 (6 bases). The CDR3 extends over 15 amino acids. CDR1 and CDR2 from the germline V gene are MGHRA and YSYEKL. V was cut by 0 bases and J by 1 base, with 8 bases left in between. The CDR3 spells CASSQEERGTDTQYF. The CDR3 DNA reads TGCGCCAGCAGCCAAGAGGAGCGGGGCACAGATACGCAGTATTTT.

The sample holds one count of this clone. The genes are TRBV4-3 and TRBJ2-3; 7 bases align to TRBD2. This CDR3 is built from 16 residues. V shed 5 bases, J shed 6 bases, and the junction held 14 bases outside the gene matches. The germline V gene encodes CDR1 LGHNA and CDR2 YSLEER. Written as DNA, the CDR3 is TGCGCCAGCAGCTTAACATTAAGCGGGGAGGGGGATACGCAGTATTTT. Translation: CASSLTLSGEGDTQYF.

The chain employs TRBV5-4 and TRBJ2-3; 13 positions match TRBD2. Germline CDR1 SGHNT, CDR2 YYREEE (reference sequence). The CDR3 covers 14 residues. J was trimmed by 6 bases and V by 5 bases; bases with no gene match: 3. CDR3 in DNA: TGTGCCAGCAGTCCGGGACTAGCGGGGGATACGCAGTATTTT. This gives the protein CASSPGLAGDTQYF. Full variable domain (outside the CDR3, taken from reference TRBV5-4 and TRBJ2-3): ETGVTQSPTHLIKTRGQQVTLRCSSQSGHNTVSWYQQALGQGPQFIFQYYREEENGRGNFPPRFSGLQFPNYSSELNVNALELDDSALYLCASSPGLAGDTQYFGPGTRLTVL.

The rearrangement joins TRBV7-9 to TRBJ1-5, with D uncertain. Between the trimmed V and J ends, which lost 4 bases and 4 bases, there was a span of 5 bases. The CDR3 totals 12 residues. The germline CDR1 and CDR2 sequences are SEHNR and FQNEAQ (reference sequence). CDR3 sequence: CASSSLNQPQHF. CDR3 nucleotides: TGTGCCAGCAGCTCCTTAAATCAGCCCCAGCATTTT.

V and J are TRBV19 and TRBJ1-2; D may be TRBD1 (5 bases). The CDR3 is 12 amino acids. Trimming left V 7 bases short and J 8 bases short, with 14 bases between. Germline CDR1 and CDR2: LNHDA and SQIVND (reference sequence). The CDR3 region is CASISGLGGYTF. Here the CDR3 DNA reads TGTGCCAGTATCTCAGGGTTGGGGGGCTACACCTTC.

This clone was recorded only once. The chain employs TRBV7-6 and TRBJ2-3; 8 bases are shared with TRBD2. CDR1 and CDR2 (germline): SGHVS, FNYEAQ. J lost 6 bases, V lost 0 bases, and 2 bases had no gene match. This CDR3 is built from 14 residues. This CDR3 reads CASSLAAGVDTQYF. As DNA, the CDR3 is TGTGCCAGCAGCTTAGCAGCGGGGGTGGATACGCAGTATTTT.

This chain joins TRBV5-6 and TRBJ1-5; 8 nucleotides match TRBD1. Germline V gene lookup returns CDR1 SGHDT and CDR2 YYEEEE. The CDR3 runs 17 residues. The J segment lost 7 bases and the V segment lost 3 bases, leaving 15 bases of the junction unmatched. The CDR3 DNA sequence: TGTGCCAGCAGCTACAAACCGGGACAGGAACTGGGGCAGCCCCAGCATTTT. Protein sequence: CASSYKPGQELGQPQHF.

The CDR3 region is CASSLSSTGELFF. As DNA, the CDR3 is TGTGCCAGCAGTTTATCTAGCACCGGGGAGCTGTTTTTT. The chain has TRBV27 and TRBJ2-2; D is undetermined. CDR3 length: 13 residues. Trimming shortened V by 0 bases and J by 4 bases, and 3 bases separated the two germline ends. Germline loops: CDR1 MNHEY, CDR2 SMNVEV (reference sequence).

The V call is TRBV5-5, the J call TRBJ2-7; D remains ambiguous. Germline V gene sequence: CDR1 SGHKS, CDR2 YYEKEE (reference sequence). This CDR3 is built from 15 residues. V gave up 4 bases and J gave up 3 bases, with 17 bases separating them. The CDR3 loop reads CASSPKRVPDYEQYF. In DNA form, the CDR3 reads TGTGCCAGCAGCCCTAAACGGGTCCCAGACTACGAGCAGTACTTC.

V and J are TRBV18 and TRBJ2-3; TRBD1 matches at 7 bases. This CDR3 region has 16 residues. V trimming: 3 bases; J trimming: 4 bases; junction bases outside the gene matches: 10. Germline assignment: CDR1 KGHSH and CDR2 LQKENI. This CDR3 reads CASSPYGQENADTQYF. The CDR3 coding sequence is TGTGCCAGCTCACCTTACGGACAGGAGAACGCAGATACGCAGTATTTT.

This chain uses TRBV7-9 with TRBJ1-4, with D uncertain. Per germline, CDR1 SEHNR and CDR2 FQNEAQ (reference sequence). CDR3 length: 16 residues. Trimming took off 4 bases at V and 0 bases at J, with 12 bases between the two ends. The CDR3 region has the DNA TGTGCCAGCAGCTCGAACCGGGAAACAACTAATGAAAAACTGTTTTTT. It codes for CASSSNRETTNEKLFF. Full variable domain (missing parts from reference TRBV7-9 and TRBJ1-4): DTGVSQNPRHKITKRGQNVTFRCDPISEHNRLYWYRQTLGQGPEFLTYFQNEAQLEKSRLLSDRFSAERPKGSFSTLEIQRTEQGDSAMYLCASSSNRETTNEKLFFGSGTQLSVL.

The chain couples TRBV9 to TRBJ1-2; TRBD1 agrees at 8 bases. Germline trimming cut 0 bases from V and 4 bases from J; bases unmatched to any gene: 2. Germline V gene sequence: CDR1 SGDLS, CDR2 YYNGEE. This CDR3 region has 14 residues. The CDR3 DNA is TGTGCCAGCAGCGTAGGACAGGGGATCTATGGCTACACCTTC. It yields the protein CASSVGQGIYGYTF.

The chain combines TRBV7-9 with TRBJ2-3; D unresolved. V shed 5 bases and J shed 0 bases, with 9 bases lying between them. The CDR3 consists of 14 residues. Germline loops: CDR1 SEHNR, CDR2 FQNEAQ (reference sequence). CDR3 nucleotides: TGTGCCAGCAGCCCCGCGGAGAGCACAGATACGCAGTATTTT. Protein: CASSPAESTDTQYF. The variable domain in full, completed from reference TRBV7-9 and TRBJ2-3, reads DTGVSQNPRHKITKRGQNVTFRCDPISEHNRLYWYRQTLGQGPEFLTYFQNEAQLEKSRLLSDRFSAERPKGSFSTLEIQRTEQGDSAMYLCASSPAESTDTQYFGPGTRLTVL.

The CDR3, as DNA: TGTGCCAGCAGCTTACAGGCCTACTCTGGAAACACCATATATTTT. Protein: CASSLQAYSGNTIYF. The chain uses TRBV11-2 and TRBJ1-3, with no clear D. Per germline, CDR1 SGHAT and CDR2 FQNNGV. This CDR3 spans 15 amino acids. V lost 2 bases and J lost 0, with 8 bases in between.

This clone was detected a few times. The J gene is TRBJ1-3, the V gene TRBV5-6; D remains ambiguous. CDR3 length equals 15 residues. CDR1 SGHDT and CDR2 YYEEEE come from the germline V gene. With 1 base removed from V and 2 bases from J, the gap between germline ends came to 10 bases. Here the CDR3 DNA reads TGTGCCAGCAGCTTGTTGCGAACTACTGGAAACACCATATATTTT. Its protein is CASSLLRTTGNTIYF. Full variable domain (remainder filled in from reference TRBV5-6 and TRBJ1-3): DAGVTQSPTHLIKTRGQQVTLRCSPKSGHDTVSWYQQALGQGPQFIFQYYEEEERQRGNFPDRFSGHQFPNYSSELNVNALLLGDSALYLCASSLLRTTGNTIYFGEGSWLTVV.

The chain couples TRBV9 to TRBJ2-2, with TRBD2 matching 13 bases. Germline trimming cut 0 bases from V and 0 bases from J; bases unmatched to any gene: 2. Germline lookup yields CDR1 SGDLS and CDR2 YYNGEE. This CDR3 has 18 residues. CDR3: CASSVATSGRSNTGELFF. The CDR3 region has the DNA TGTGCCAGCAGCGTAGCGACTAGCGGGAGGTCGAACACCGGGGAGCTGTTTTTT.

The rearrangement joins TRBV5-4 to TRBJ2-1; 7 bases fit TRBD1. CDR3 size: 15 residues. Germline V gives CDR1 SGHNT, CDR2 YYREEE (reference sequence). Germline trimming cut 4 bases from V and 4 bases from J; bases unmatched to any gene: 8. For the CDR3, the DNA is TGTGCCAGCAGCCCCTGGACAGGCGATTACAATGAGCAGTTCTTC. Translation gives CASSPWTGDYNEQFF.

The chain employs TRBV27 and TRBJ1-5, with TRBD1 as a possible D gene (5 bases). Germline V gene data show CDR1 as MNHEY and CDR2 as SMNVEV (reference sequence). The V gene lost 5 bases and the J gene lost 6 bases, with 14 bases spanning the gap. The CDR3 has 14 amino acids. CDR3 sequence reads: CASSPQGSAQPQHF. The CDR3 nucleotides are TGTGCCAGCAGTCCCCAGGGATCCGCTCAGCCCCAGCATTTT.

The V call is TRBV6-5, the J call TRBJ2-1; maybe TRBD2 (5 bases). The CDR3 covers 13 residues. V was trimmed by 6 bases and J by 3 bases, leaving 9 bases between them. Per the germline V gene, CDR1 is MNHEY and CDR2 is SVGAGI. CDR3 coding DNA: TGTGCCAGCAGCGTCGGGGTCTACAATGAGCAGTTCTTC. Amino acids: CASSVGVYNEQFF.

DNA of the CDR3: TGTGCCAGTAGTATGGAGGGTCTCTCGTTTGGCTCCTACAATGAGCAGTTCTTC. It translates to CASSMEGLSFGSYNEQFF. J is TRBJ2-1 and V is TRBV19; tentatively, D is TRBD2 (6 bases). With 3 bases removed from V and 0 bases from J, the gap between germline ends came to 18 bases. This CDR3 is 18 amino acids long. The V gene's germline CDR1 is LNHDA and CDR2 SQIVND (reference sequence).

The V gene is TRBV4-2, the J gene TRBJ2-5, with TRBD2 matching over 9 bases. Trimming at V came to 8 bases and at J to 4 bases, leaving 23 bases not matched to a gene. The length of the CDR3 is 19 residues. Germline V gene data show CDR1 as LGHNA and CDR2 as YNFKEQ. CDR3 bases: TGTGCCAGCGGCATAACGTATAGCGGGGGCGGATTGGGGGGAGAGACCCAGTACTTC. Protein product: CASGITYSGGGLGGETQYF.

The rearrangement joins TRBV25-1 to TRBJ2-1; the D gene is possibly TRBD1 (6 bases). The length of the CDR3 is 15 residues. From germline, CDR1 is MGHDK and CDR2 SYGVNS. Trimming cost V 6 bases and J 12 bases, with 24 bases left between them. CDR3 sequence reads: CASSSAEVWGPGQFF. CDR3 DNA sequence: TGTGCCAGCAGCTCCGCGGAAGTTTGGGGGCCGGGGCAGTTCTTC.

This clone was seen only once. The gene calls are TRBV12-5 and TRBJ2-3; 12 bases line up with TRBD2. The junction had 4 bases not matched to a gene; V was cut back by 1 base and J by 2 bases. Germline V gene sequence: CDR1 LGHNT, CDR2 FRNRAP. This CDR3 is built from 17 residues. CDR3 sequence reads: CASGLGLAGVYTDTQYF. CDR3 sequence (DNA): TGTGCTAGTGGTTTGGGACTAGCGGGAGTATACACAGATACGCAGTATTTT.

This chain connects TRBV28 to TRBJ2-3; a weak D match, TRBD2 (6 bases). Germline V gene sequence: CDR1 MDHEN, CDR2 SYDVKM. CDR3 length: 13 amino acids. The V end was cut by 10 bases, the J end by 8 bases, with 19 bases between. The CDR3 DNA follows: TGTGCCACCTCGGTTGGACTATCAGCTACGCAGTATTTT. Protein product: CATSVGLSATQYF.